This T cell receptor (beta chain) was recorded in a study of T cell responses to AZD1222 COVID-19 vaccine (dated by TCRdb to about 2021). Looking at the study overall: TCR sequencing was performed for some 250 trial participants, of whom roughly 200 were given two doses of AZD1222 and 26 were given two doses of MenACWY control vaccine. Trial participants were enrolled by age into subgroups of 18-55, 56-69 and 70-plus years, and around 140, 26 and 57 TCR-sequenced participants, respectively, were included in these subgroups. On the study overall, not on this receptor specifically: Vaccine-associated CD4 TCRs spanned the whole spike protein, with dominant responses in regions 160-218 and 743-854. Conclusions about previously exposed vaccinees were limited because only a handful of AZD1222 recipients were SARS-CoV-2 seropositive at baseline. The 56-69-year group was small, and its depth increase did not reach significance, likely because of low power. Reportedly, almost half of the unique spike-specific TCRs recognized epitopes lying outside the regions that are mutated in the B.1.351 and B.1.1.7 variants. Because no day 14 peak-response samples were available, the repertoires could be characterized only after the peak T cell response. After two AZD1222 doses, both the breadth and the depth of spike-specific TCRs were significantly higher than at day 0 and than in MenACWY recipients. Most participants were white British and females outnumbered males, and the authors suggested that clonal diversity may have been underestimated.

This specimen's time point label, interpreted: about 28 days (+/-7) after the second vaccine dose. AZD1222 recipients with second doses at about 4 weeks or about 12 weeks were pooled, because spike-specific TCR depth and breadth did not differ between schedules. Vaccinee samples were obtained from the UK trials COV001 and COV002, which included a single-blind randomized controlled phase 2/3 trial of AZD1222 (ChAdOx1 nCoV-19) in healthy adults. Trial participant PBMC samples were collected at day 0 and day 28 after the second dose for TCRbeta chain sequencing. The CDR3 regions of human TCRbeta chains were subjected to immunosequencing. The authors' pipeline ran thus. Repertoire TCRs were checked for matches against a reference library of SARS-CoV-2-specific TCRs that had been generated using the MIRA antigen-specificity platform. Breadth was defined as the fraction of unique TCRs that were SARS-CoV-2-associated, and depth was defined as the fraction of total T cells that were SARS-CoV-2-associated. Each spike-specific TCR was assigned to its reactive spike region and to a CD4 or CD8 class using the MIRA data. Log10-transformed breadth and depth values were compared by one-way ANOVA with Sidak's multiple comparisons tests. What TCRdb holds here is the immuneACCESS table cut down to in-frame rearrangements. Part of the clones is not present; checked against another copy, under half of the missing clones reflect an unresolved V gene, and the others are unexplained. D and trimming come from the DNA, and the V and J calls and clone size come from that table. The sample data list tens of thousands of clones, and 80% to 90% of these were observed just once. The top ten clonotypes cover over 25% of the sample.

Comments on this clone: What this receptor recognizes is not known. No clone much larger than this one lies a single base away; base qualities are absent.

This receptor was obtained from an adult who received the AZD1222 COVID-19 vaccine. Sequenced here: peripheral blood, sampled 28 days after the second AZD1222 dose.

The CDR3 corresponds to CASSWGLAGRTDTQYF. Here is the DNA: TGTGCCAGCAGTTGGGGACTAGCGGGCCGCACAGATACGCAGTATTTT. This sequence uses TRBV28 and TRBJ2-3; a stretch of 12 junction bases matches TRBD2. CDR3 length: 16 amino acids, cysteine to phenylalanine. Just CDR3 DNA is preserved here, 48 bases in frame from base 1. In the germline V gene, CDR1 corresponds to MDHEN and CDR2 to SYDVKM. Relative to germline, V is missing 4 bases and J is missing 1 base, with 3 bases of the junction outside any gene match.